These 19 T cell receptor beta chains originate from one sample sequenced in a study of cytomegalovirus exposure and HLA in healthy donors. It was with 60 Vbeta and 13 Jbeta primers that the PCR ran. Profiling relied on immunoSEQ multiplex PCR, and the TCRdb table lists in-frame clones only, not all of them. The repertoire holds about 94,000 clones, 79% seen once, with roughly 3.8% in the top ten. The specimen was PBMCs. The source is a woman between 35 and 50 years old in good health and CMV-seronegative.

The chain couples TRBV4-3 to TRBJ1-1, with a weak D call TRBD1 (5 bases). The CDR3 has 14 amino acids. Trimming took off 1 base at V and 7 bases at J, with 13 bases between the two ends. From germline, CDR1 is LGHNA and CDR2 YSLEER. The CDR3 loop reads CASSQAFSGGEAFF. DNA of the CDR3: TGCGCCAGCAGCCAAGCTTTCTCCGGGGGTGAAGCTTTCTTT.

In its sample, this clone was seen once. The rearrangement joins TRBV4-2 to TRBJ2-1; maybe TRBD1 (5 bases). The CDR3 contains 14 residues. Germline values: CDR1 LGHNA, CDR2 YNFKEQ. Trimming stripped 1 base from V and 10 bases from J, with 14 bases between. The CDR3 DNA follows: TGTGCCAGCAGCCAAGCTTTGCAGGGCAACGAGCAGTTCTTC. Amino acids: CASSQALQGNEQFF.

This clone was picked up one time. V gene TRBV7-9 combines with J gene TRBJ2-1, with 9 bases fitting TRBD2. The J segment lost 1 base and the V segment lost 6 bases, leaving 13 bases of the junction unmatched. This CDR3 region has 18 residues. The germline V gene encodes CDR1 SEHNR and CDR2 FQNEAQ (reference sequence). CDR3 in amino acids: CASSLGLGAGGSYNEQFF. The CDR3 nucleotides read TGTGCCAGCAGTCTAGGGCTCGGGGCGGGGGGGTCCTACAATGAGCAGTTCTTC.

The rearrangement links TRBV28 to TRBJ1-6; possible D gene TRBD1, 6 bases. Germline loops: CDR1 MDHEN, CDR2 SYDVKM. This CDR3 has 16 amino acids. V lost 3 bases, J lost 7 bases, and 16 bases lay in between. The CDR3: CASSFPRGLQNSPLHF. The CDR3 DNA follows: TGTGCCAGCAGTTTCCCCAGGGGCCTTCAGAATTCACCCCTCCACTTT.

This clone was counted only a few times. The V gene is TRBV6-1, the J gene TRBJ1-5, with D perhaps matching TRBD1 (5 bases). The CDR3 is 14 residues long. Trimming cost V 4 bases and J 2 bases, with 9 bases left between them. Germline V lookup: CDR1 MNHNS, CDR2 SASEGT. The chain's CDR3 is CASSAGTGNQPQHF. The CDR3 DNA follows: TGTGCCAGCAGTGCAGGGACTGGCAATCAGCCCCAGCATTTT.

The V call is TRBV4-3, the J call TRBJ1-4; D is unresolved. V gave up 5 bases and J gave up 2 bases, with 15 bases separating them. Germline CDR1 reads LGHNA; CDR2 reads YSLEER. There are 16 residues in the CDR3. Here the CDR3 DNA reads TGCGCCAGCAGCTCGGGCCTGGGAGTGACTAATGAAAAACTGTTTTTT. It yields the protein CASSSGLGVTNEKLFF.

The genes are TRBV9 and TRBJ2-1; D unclear. The germline V gene encodes CDR1 SGDLS and CDR2 YYNGEE. Deletions cut 4 bases from V and 0 bases from J, with 2 bases between. CDR3 length: 12 residues. The CDR3 bases are TGTGCCAGCAGCCACTCCTACAATGAGCAGTTCTTC. Translation gives CASSHSYNEQFF.

The genes are TRBV5-6 and TRBJ1-2, with D possibly being TRBD1 (5 bases). CDR3 length: 15 amino acids. V shed 4 bases and J shed 2 bases, with 15 bases lying between them. Germline V gene data show CDR1 as SGHDT and CDR2 as YYEEEE. Written as DNA, the CDR3 is TGTGCCAGCAGCCATCCCCAGGGTCCCAACTATGGCTACACCTTC. This codes for CASSHPQGPNYGYTF.

The V gene is TRBV7-6, the J gene TRBJ1-1, with D tentatively TRBD1 (5 bases). The CDR3 covers 14 residues. The V gene lost 5 bases and the J gene lost 0 bases, with 10 bases spanning the gap. From germline, CDR1 is SGHVS and CDR2 FNYEAQ. The CDR3 DNA reads TGTGCCAGCAGCACGACGGACATGAACACTGAAGCTTTCTTT. Its protein product is CASSTTDMNTEAFF.

The chain employs TRBV5-1 and TRBJ2-1; D is uncertain. The CDR3 has 13 amino acids. The germline CDR1 and CDR2 sequences are SGHRS and YFSETQ. Trimming left V 5 bases short and J 7 bases short, with 13 bases between. CDR3 region: CASSWIPGNEQFF. DNA of the CDR3: TGCGCCAGCAGTTGGATCCCCGGGAATGAGCAGTTCTTC. The variable domain in full, with the rest retrieved from reference TRBV5-1 and TRBJ2-1, is KAGVTQTPRYLIKTRGQQVTLSCSPISGHRSVSWYQQTPGQGLQFLFEYFSETQRNKGNFPGRFSGRQFSNSRSEMNVSTLELGDSALYLCASSWIPGNEQFFGPGTRLTVL.

The chain is built from TRBV10-3 and TRBJ1-5, with D perhaps matching TRBD1 (6 bases). From germline, CDR1 is ENHRY and CDR2 SYGVKD. The V gene lost 10 bases and the J gene lost 3 bases, with 13 bases spanning the gap. The CDR3 loop spans 13 amino acids. This CDR3 is CASQGSFNQPQHF. The CDR3 DNA reads as TGTGCCAGCCAGGGGTCTTTCAATCAGCCCCAGCATTTT.

The chain has TRBV7-6 and TRBJ2-7, with 8 bases that match TRBD1. Germline V gene lookup returns CDR1 SGHVS and CDR2 FNYEAQ. The CDR3 runs to 12 residues. The V segment lost 6 bases and the J segment 5 bases; nucleotides outside the gene matches: 3. The CDR3 sequence is CASSQTGDEQYF. The CDR3 nucleotides are TGTGCCAGCAGTCAGACAGGGGACGAGCAGTACTTC.

The CDR3 protein is CASSEVASGGILAETQYF. Written as DNA, the CDR3 is TGTGCCAGCAGTGAAGTGGCTAGCGGGGGGATCTTGGCGGAGACCCAGTACTTC. The rearrangement joins TRBV6-1 to TRBJ2-5; the match to TRBD2 covers 11 bases. Germline V gene data show CDR1 as MNHNS and CDR2 as SASEGT. CDR3 length: 18 amino acids. V shed 1 base and J 5 bases; nucleotides not matched to a gene: 12.

V gene TRBV4-3 combines with J gene TRBJ1-2; the match to TRBD1 covers 7 bases. Unmatched junction bases numbered 5, after V lost 0 bases and J lost 7 bases. CDR1 LGHNA and CDR2 YSLEER come from the germline V gene. This CDR3 is 14 amino acids long. The CDR3: CASSQDRGGSGYTF. The DNA for the CDR3 is TGCGCCAGCAGCCAAGATCGAGGGGGCTCTGGCTACACCTTC.

The rearrangement links TRBV15 to TRBJ2-1; D is perhaps TRBD2 (7 bases). The CDR3 length is 18 residues. The V and J ends lost 0 bases and 9 bases respectively, with 24 bases between them. CDR1 LNHNV and CDR2 YYDKDF come from the germline V gene (reference sequence). CDR3 nucleotide sequence: TGTGCCACCAGCAGAGATCGAGGGCGGGGGCCCGAGGACGGTGAGCAGTTCTTC. It encodes CATSRDRGRGPEDGEQFF.

The V and J genes are TRBV18 and TRBJ1-6; TRBD1 is a possible D gene (5 bases). The V end was cut by 6 bases, the J end by 7 bases, with 16 bases between. Germline CDR1 reads KGHSH; CDR2 reads LQKENI. CDR3 length: 15 amino acids. The CDR3 is CASSIARTPNSPLHF. In DNA, the CDR3 is TGTGCCAGCTCGATTGCCAGGACACCGAATTCACCCCTCCACTTT.

This chain connects TRBV9 to TRBJ1-2; D may be TRBD1 (5 bases). There are 13 residues in the CDR3. Germline lookup yields CDR1 SGDLS and CDR2 YYNGEE. V was clipped by 4 bases and J by 12 bases, with 19 bases between them. The CDR3 spells CASSPRRQGNDTF. The CDR3 DNA follows: TGTGCCAGCAGCCCTAGGCGTCAGGGCAATGACACCTTC.

This clone was counted at least ten times. This chain links TRBV4-1 with TRBJ2-7; D is possibly TRBD2 (6 bases). Germline V lookup: CDR1 MGHRA, CDR2 YSYEKL. The CDR3 contains 15 residues. With 4 bases removed from V and 4 bases from J, the gap between germline ends came to 17 bases. Here the CDR3 reads CASSLQGGAWYEQYF. In DNA form, the CDR3 reads TGCGCCAGCAGCCTCCAGGGCGGGGCATGGTACGAGCAGTACTTC.

The table lists this clone with a few counts. The CDR3 coding sequence is TGTGCCAGCATTCGCGGGGGATCTGGAAACACCATATATTTT. As protein: CASIRGGSGNTIYF. This chain links TRBV6-1 with TRBJ1-3; D possibly corresponds to TRBD1 (5 bases). Germline V gene lookup returns CDR1 MNHNS and CDR2 SASEGT. The CDR3 runs to 14 residues. Between the trimmed V and J ends, which lost 7 bases and 1 base, there was a span of 11 bases.